These 29 T cell receptor beta chains were sequenced from one sample in a study of T cell responses to AZD1222 COVID-19 vaccine. Sequencing used immunoSEQ multiplex PCR; TCRdb keeps in-frame clones, though not all of them. This sample has roughly 120,000 clones, with roughly 91% found just once. Sequenced material: peripheral blood, taken on day 0 of AZD1222 vaccination. All receptors derive from an adult in good health.

The rearrangement uses TRBV12-5 and TRBJ2-7, with 7 bases matching TRBD1. The CDR3 extends over 16 amino acids. The V and J ends lost 4 bases and 4 bases, in that order; junction bases with no gene match: 13. CDR1 and CDR2 from the germline V gene are LGHNT and FRNRAP. Here the CDR3 reads CASGSNADRSVYEQYF. DNA of the CDR3: TGTGCTAGTGGTTCAAACGCGGACAGGAGCGTTTACGAGCAGTACTTC.

Many counts were recorded for this clone. The rearrangement uses TRBV6-1 and TRBJ2-7; D remains ambiguous. This CDR3 is 13 amino acids long. The V gene's germline CDR1 is MNHNS and CDR2 SASEGT. V lost 1 base and J lost 7, with 11 bases in between. As DNA, the CDR3 is TGTGCCAGCAGTGAAGGCAGCCTGCTGGAGCAGTACTTC. It translates to CASSEGSLLEQYF.

The chain recombines TRBV7-2 with TRBJ1-2; TRBD1 is a possible D gene (6 bases). The CDR3 runs to 13 residues. Germline values: CDR1 SGHTA, CDR2 FQGNSA. Trimming removed 8 bases at V and 6 bases at J, with 16 bases between. CDR3 loop: CASSPARGHGYTF. The CDR3 DNA reads TGTGCCAGCTCCCCTGCCCGGGGGCATGGCTACACCTTC.

The chain is built from TRBV6-5 and TRBJ2-7; no clear D. Germline-derived CDR1 and CDR2 are MNHEY and SVGAGI. This CDR3 is built from 13 residues. The V end was cut by 8 bases, the J end by 3 bases, with 14 bases between. The CDR3, as DNA: TGTGCCAGCCGATACGGGCCCCTCTACGAGCAGTACTTC. Translated: CASRYGPLYEQYF.

The chain employs TRBV4-3 and TRBJ1-2; D is possibly TRBD1 (6 bases). The CDR3 has 16 residues. CDR1 and CDR2 from the germline V gene are LGHNA and YSLEER. V was pared by 0 bases and J by 0 bases, with 11 bases between. The CDR3 spells CASSQDSGGPNYGYTF. CDR3 bases: TGCGCCAGCAGCCAAGATAGTGGGGGGCCTAACTATGGCTACACCTTC.

This chain's CDR3 is CASSLALQGASHYGYTF. CDR3 bases: TGTGCCAGCAGCTTAGCCTTACAGGGGGCGTCTCACTATGGCTACACCTTC. This chain links TRBV7-9 with TRBJ1-2, with TRBD1 matching over 9 bases. CDR3 length: 17 residues. The ends lost 0 bases at V and 3 bases at J; junction bases unmatched: 8. Germline CDR1 reads SEHNR; CDR2 reads FQNEAQ (reference sequence).

The chain combines TRBV9 with TRBJ1-4; the D is unclear. Trimming removed 2 bases from V and 4 bases from J, with 6 bases in between. Germline values: CDR1 SGDLS, CDR2 YYNGEE. The CDR3 covers 13 residues. CDR3 DNA sequence: TGTGCCAGCAGCGTCAGGTTTAATGAAAAACTGTTTTTT. Amino acids: CASSVRFNEKLFF.

The CDR3 nucleotides read TGTGCCAGCAGCCGTGGACAGGACTTGCCCAATTCACCCCTCCACTTT. This gives the protein CASSRGQDLPNSPLHF. V gene TRBV7-9 combines with J gene TRBJ1-6; 7 bases are shared with TRBD1. The trim removed 5 bases at V and 7 bases at J, leaving 11 bases unmatched. In germline, CDR1 is SEHNR, CDR2 FQNEAQ (reference sequence). This CDR3 contains 16 residues.

CDR3 loop: CASSLNGPYEQYF. The CDR3 region has the DNA TGTGCCAGCAGTTTGAACGGTCCCTACGAGCAGTACTTC. The chain joins TRBV6-5 to TRBJ2-7, with D unresolved. Deletions cut 4 bases from V and 2 bases from J, with 9 bases between. Germline V gene sequence: CDR1 MNHEY, CDR2 SVGAGI. This CDR3 comprises 13 residues.

This chain links TRBV7-6 with TRBJ1-1, with D tentatively TRBD1 (5 bases). The V end lost 1 base, the J end lost 11 bases, and 17 bases lay between the germline ends. Germline CDR1 SGHVS, CDR2 FNYEAQ. The CDR3 sequence is 14 residues long. The CDR3, as DNA: TGTGCCAGCAGCTTAGGGAGGAGGGCAGGGCGGGCTTTCTTT. Amino acids: CASSLGRRAGRAFF.

The chain is built from TRBV2 and TRBJ1-3; D remains unclear. Germline values: CDR1 SNHLY, CDR2 FYNNEI. The CDR3 extends over 18 amino acids. V was clipped by 3 bases and J by 0 bases, with 18 bases between them. The CDR3 DNA reads TGTGCCAGCAGTGACCATCACTTCCAGGAGATCTCTGGAAACACCATATATTTT. This codes for CASSDHHFQEISGNTIYF.

This chain connects TRBV25-1 to TRBJ1-5; 7 nucleotides line up with TRBD1. CDR3 size: 13 residues. Germline lookup yields CDR1 MGHDK and CDR2 SYGVNS. Trimming at V came to 4 bases and at J to 5 bases, leaving 2 bases not matched to a gene. In nucleotides, the CDR3 is TGTGCCAGCAGTGGGCAGGGGGATCAGCCCCAGCATTTT. It codes for CASSGQGDQPQHF.

The rearrangement joins TRBV9 to TRBJ1-1; 8 bases fit TRBD1. CDR1 is SGDLS and CDR2 is YYNGEE in the germline V gene. Trimming removed 7 bases from V and 0 bases from J; junction bases left unmatched: 5. This CDR3 is built from 14 residues. The CDR3: CASGRTGMNTEAFF. The CDR3 region has the DNA TGTGCCAGCGGCCGGACAGGGATGAACACTGAAGCTTTCTTT.

The chain employs TRBV4-1 and TRBJ1-2, with 10 bases lining up with TRBD1. The germline gives CDR1 MGHRA, CDR2 YSYEKL. V was clipped by 2 bases and J by 4 bases; unmatched bases: 16. CDR3 length equals 19 residues. CDR3 sequence: CASSQSVGAGQGEIYGYTF. In nucleotides, the CDR3 is TGCGCCAGCAGCCAATCCGTCGGGGCAGGACAGGGGGAGATCTATGGCTACACCTTC.

This chain links TRBV10-1 with TRBJ1-1, with D possibly being TRBD1 (6 bases). This CDR3 is 17 amino acids long. The germline CDR1 and CDR2 sequences are WNHNN and SYGVQD (reference sequence). V was cut by 3 bases and J by 5 bases, with 22 bases left in between. The CDR3 here is CASSDIRLGAAVTEAFF. CDR3 DNA: TGCGCCAGCAGTGACATCCGTCTGGGGGCAGCCGTTACTGAAGCTTTCTTT.

The chain links TRBV12-3 or TRBV12-4 to TRBJ1-1; possibly TRBD1 for D (5 bases). The CDR3 consists of 13 residues. The germline V and J ends were trimmed by 4 bases and 1 base, with 7 bases remaining between them. This CDR3 reads CASSWGPNTEAFF. Here the CDR3 DNA reads TGTGCCAGCAGTTGGGGACCGAACACTGAAGCTTTCTTT.

The chain combines TRBV5-1 with TRBJ2-1; TRBD2 matches 8 bases. The ends lost 0 bases at V and 8 bases at J; junction bases unmatched: 19. Germline CDR1 reads SGHRS; CDR2 reads YFSETQ. The CDR3 length is 19 residues. CDR3 region: CASSLGLGPRAGEDYEQFF. CDR3 DNA: TGCGCCAGCAGCTTGGGTCTCGGGCCACGAGCGGGAGAAGACTATGAGCAGTTCTTC.

The chain combines TRBV7-2 with TRBJ2-1; TRBD2 might be the D (6 bases). The CDR3 has 16 amino acids. Germline V lookup: CDR1 SGHTA, CDR2 FQGNSA. Deletions cut 2 bases from V and 0 bases from J, with 11 bases between. In DNA, the CDR3 is TGTGCCAGCAGCTTATCGTCGGGAGCCTCCTACAATGAGCAGTTCTTC. Residues: CASSLSSGASYNEQFF.

The rearrangement joins TRBV3-1 (or the pseudogene TRBV3-2) to TRBJ2-5; possible D gene TRBD2, 5 bases. The CDR3 consists of 17 residues. The germline V gene has CDR1 LGHDT and CDR2 YNNKEL (reference sequence). Deletions cut 0 bases from V and 4 bases from J, with 18 bases between. Written as DNA, the CDR3 is TGTGCCAGCAGCCAAGATTTAGGAGCACTAGTGAGAGAGACCCAGTACTTC. The encoded protein is CASSQDLGALVRETQYF.

This chain joins TRBV7-8 and TRBJ1-1; no clear D. Germline V gene data show CDR1 as SGHVS and CDR2 as FQNEAQ. The CDR3 has 14 amino acids. V lost 3 bases and J 4 bases, leaving 12 bases between the germline ends. The CDR3 sequence: CASSFIREGTEAFF. The CDR3 DNA reads TGTGCCAGCAGCTTTATTAGGGAGGGCACTGAAGCTTTCTTT.

The chain recombines TRBV12-3 or TRBV12-4 with TRBJ2-1; D is undetermined. The CDR3 loop spans 13 amino acids. Deletions cut 3 bases from V and 9 bases from J, with 12 bases between. As DNA, the CDR3 is TGTGCCAGCAGTTTGTACGGGTCGGGTGAGCAGTTCTTC. This codes for CASSLYGSGEQFF.

The chain recombines TRBV5-4 with TRBJ2-7; no clear D gene. Trimming removed 1 base from V and 3 bases from J, with 8 bases in between. This CDR3 is built from 13 residues. Germline V gene lookup returns CDR1 SGHNT and CDR2 YYREEE (reference sequence). The CDR3 DNA sequence: TGTGCCAGCAGCTTGCCGGACGTCTACGAGCAGTACTTC. It yields the protein CASSLPDVYEQYF.

The J gene is TRBJ1-2, the V gene TRBV30; perhaps TRBD1 as D (5 bases). This CDR3 contains 13 residues. Germline V gene lookup returns CDR1 GTSNPN and CDR2 SVGIG (reference sequence). The ends were cut back, 3 bases at V and 5 bases at J, with 13 bases in the middle. The CDR3 nucleotides read TGTGCCTGGAGGACGGGAGGGGAGTATGGCTACACCTTC. Residues: CAWRTGGEYGYTF.

The rearrangement links TRBV7-8 to TRBJ1-2, with TRBD1 matching 7 bases. This CDR3 spans 13 amino acids. CDR1 and CDR2 (germline): SGHVS, FQNEAQ. Losses at the gene ends were 5 bases for V and 6 bases for J; bases not matched to a gene: 6. This CDR3 is CASSVTTGDGYTF. In DNA form, the CDR3 reads TGTGCCAGCAGCGTAACTACAGGGGATGGCTACACCTTC. The variable domain in full, with the rest retrieved from reference TRBV7-8 and TRBJ1-2, is GAGVSQSPRYKVAKRGQDVALRCDPISGHVSLFWYQQALGQGPEFLTYFQNEAQLDKSGLPSDRFFAERPEGSVSTLKIQRTQQEDSAVYLCASSVTTGDGYTFGSGTRLTVV.

The rearrangement links TRBV27 to TRBJ1-1, with D unclear. Looked up from germline, CDR1 is MNHEY and CDR2 is SMNVEV (reference sequence). V lost 6 bases and J 8 bases, leaving 16 bases between the germline ends. The CDR3 contains 13 residues. CDR3 in DNA: TGTGCCAGCAGACTCGGACCGACGTGGGAAGCTTTCTTT. This translates into CASRLGPTWEAFF.

This rearrangement joins TRBV5-5 to TRBJ1-1; 8 bases fit TRBD1. Trimming cost V 9 bases and J 5 bases; bases outside gene matches: 9. Looked up from germline, CDR1 is SGHKS and CDR2 is YYEKEE (reference sequence). There are 13 residues in the CDR3. The CDR3 loop is CATTDRANTEAFF. CDR3 in DNA: TGTGCCACTACGGACAGGGCGAATACTGAAGCTTTCTTT.

The sample holds one count of this clone. The chain is built from TRBV12-5 and TRBJ2-2; D is unclear. The germline V gene encodes CDR1 LGHNT and CDR2 FRNRAP. V was shortened by 1 base and J by 6 bases, with 3 bases between the two germline ends. The CDR3 has 12 residues. CDR3 sequence (DNA): TGTGCTAGTGGTTTGGAAGCCGGGGAGCTGTTTTTT. Translation gives CASGLEAGELFF.

V gene TRBV7-9 combines with J gene TRBJ1-2, with a tentative D call TRBD1 (5 bases). V gave up 3 bases and J gave up 1 base, with 18 bases separating them. The length of the CDR3 is 17 residues. CDR1 and CDR2 from the germline V gene are SEHNR and FQNEAQ (reference sequence). The CDR3 region has the DNA TGTGCCAGCAGCTTCCCGGGGAGACAGCTAGTTAACTATGGCTACACCTTC. Translation: CASSFPGRQLVNYGYTF.

The rearrangement links TRBV7-2 to TRBJ1-5; a possible D gene is TRBD1 (5 bases). The germline gives CDR1 SGHTA, CDR2 FQGNSA. V was shortened by 3 bases and J by 4 bases, with 13 bases between the two germline ends. This CDR3 region has 15 residues. CDR3 loop: CASSFSGEGNQPQHF. DNA of the CDR3: TGTGCCAGCAGCTTTTCGGGGGAGGGAAATCAGCCCCAGCATTTT.